The clone carrying this T cell receptor (beta chain) was picked up a small number of times. Antigen specificity is unknown. The data belong to a study of response to subunit inactivated influenza vaccine. Findings and limits, study-wide: The authors put forward the suggestion that each seasonal influenza vaccination may bring in only a limited number of new T cells.

In TCRdb, the RT-PCR reads were re-called with MiXCR into one record per CDR3 protein. The data contain more than 550,000 distinct CDR3 sequences, about 10% of them singletons. Sequences were derived from PBMCs from blood, sampled on the day of vaccination. The clonotype comes from a man in his fifties who received an inactivated influenza vaccine.

As DNA, the CDR3 is TGTGCCAGCAGTTTAATGGTGGACTACCTTAATGAGCAGTTCTTC. This encodes CASSLMVDYLNEQFF. V gene TRBV12-3 or TRBV12-4 combines with J gene TRBJ2-1; D may be TRBD2 (6 bases). V lost 2 bases to trimming and J lost 7 bases, with 15 bases between them. CDR3 length equals 15 residues.